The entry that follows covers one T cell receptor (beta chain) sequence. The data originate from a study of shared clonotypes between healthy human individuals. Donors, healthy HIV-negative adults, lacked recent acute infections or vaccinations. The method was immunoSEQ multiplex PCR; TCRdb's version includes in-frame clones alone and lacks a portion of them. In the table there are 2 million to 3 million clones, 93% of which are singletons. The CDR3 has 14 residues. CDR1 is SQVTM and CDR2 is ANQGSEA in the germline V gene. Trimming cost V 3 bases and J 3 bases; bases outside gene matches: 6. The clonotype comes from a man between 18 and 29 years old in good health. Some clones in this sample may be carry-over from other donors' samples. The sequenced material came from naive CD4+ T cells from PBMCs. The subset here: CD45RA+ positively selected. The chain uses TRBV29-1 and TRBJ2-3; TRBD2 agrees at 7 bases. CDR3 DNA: TGCAGCGTTGATGCAGCGGGAACGACAGATACGCAGTATTTT. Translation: CSVDAAGTTDTQYF.